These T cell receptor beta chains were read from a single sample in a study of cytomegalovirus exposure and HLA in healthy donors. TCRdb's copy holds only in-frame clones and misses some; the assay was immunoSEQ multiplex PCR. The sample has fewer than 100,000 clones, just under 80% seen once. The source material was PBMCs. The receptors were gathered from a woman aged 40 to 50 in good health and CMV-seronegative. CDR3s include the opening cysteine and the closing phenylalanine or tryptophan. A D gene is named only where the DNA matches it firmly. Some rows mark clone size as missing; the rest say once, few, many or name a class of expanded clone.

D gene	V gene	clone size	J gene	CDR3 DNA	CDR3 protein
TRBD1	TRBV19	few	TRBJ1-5	TGTGCCAGTACCCCTCCAGGGACAGCGACTAGCAATCAGCCCCAGCATTTT	CASTPPGTATSNQPQHF
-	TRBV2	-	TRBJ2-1	TGTGCCAGCAGCCGCAGGGCTATCGGACACAATGAGCAGTTCTTC	CASSRRAIGHNEQFF
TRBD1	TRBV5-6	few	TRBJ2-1	TGTGCCAGCAGCCACCGGGACAGCAATGAGCAGTTCTTC	CASSHRDSNEQFF
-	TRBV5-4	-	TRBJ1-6	TGTGCCAGCAGCTTGGCGCCAGGCCCAAATTCACCCCTCCACTTT	CASSLAPGPNSPLHF
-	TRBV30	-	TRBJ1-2	TGTGCCTGGAGGTCATCAGGCACCTATGGCTACACCTTC	CAWRSSGTYGYTF
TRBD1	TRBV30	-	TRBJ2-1	TGTGCCTGGAGTGGGGACAGGGGGAACGACAATGAGCAGTTCTTC	CAWSGDRGNDNEQFF
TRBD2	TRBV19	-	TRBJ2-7	TGTGCCAGTAGTAGGCTAGCGGGGGCCCTCTACGAGCAGTACTTC	CASSRLAGALYEQYF
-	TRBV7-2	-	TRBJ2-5	TGTGCCAGCAGCTCGTTCCAAGAGACCCAGTACTTC	CASSSFQETQYF
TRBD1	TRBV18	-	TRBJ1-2	TGTGCCAGCTCATCGACAGGGGCCCTCTATGGCTACACCTTC	CASSSTGALYGYTF
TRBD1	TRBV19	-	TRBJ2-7	TGTGCCAGTAGTTACTCGGGACAGGGGATTACCTACGAGCAGTACTTC	CASSYSGQGITYEQYF
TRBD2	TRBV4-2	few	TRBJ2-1	TGTGCCAGCAGCCAAGGTGGCGGGGGGGCTTTGAATGAGCAGTTCTTC	CASSQGGGGALNEQFF
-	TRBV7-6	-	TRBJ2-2	TGTGCCAGCAGTCCTTCACAGGGCACCGGGGAGCTGTTTTTT	CASSPSQGTGELFF